The rows below give T cell receptor beta chains drawn from one sample of a study of cytomegalovirus exposure and HLA in healthy donors. Using immunoSEQ multiplex PCR, the repertoire was profiled, and TCRdb retains in-frame clones only, with some absent. The sample has about 56,000 clones, about 96% seen once; the top ten hold 1.2%. Sequenced input: PBMCs. The receptors were sampled from a woman aged 18-29 years in good health and CMV-seronegative. Each CDR3 is given with its conserved first and last residue. The D gene is left open where the match is weak. Clone size appears in some rows only: once, few, many, or a class for an expanded clone.

v_call	clone_size	d_call	j_call	cdr3_nt	cdr3_aa
TRBV6-4	NA	NA	TRBJ1-1	TGTGCCAGCAGTCGGACGGCAGGGGTTGCTGAAGCTTTCTTT	CASSRTAGVAEAFF
TRBV7-9	NA	NA	TRBJ1-4	TGTGCCAGCAGCTTAGACGAGGGGGAGGAAAAACTGTTTTTT	CASSLDEGEEKLFF
TRBV30	NA	NA	TRBJ2-2	TGTGCCTGGAGTCCCCGGCGGGTGAACACCGGGGAGCTGTTTTTT	CAWSPRRVNTGELFF
TRBV4-1	NA	NA	TRBJ1-2	TGCGCCAGCAGCCAAGATGGGCAGACCTATGGCTACACCTTC	CASSQDGQTYGYTF
TRBV2	NA	NA	TRBJ2-3	TGTGCCAGCAGTGAATCACAGGGCGCAGATACGCAGTATTTT	CASSESQGADTQYF
TRBV19	NA	NA	TRBJ1-5	TGTGCCAGTAGTATAGATGCAGCGGGGGGGAATCAGCCCCAGCATTTT	CASSIDAAGGNQPQHF
TRBV4-1	NA	TRBD1	TRBJ1-5	TGCGCCAGCAGCCAGCAGGGGGCTCCGACCCAGCATTTT	CASSQQGAPTQHF
TRBV29-1	NA	NA	TRBJ1-2	TGCAGCGTTGGCGGGTGGGACTATGGCTACACCTTC	CSVGGWDYGYTF
TRBV5-4	NA	TRBD1	TRBJ2-3	TGTGCCAGCAGCAAACAGGGGGGAGATACGCAGTATTTT	CASSKQGGDTQYF
TRBV5-4	NA	NA	TRBJ2-3	TGTGCCAGCAGCTTGGTTGGTTGGGGGGGCACAGATACGCAGTATTTT	CASSLVGWGGTDTQYF
TRBV7-8	NA	NA	TRBJ2-7	TGTGCCAGCACCTTGGGCGCAACAGGGTTCGAGCAGTACTTC	CASTLGATGFEQYF
TRBV4-1	once	TRBD1	TRBJ1-5	TGCGCCAGCAGCCAAGGGAAGGCAGGGGGCGACCAGCCCCAGCATTTT	CASSQGKAGGDQPQHF
TRBV28	once	NA	TRBJ1-2	TGTGCCAGCAGTTTACGTACCCAACACCGACTACGTGGCTACACCTTC	CASSLRTQHRLRGYTF
TRBV7-3	NA	NA	TRBJ2-5	TGTGCCAGCAGCTTAACGACTAGCCCCAAGGGGGCCCAGTACTTC	CASSLTTSPKGAQYF
TRBV7-9	NA	NA	TRBJ2-1	TGTGCCAGCAGCCCCCACAGTAGTGAGCAGTTCTTC	CASSPHSSEQFF
TRBV2	NA	NA	TRBJ1-1	TGTGCCAGCAGCGGTCCGGGAGGGGGGTACACTGAAGCTTTCTTT	CASSGPGGGYTEAFF
TRBV29-1	NA	TRBD1	TRBJ1-1	TGCAGCGTTTCTGGCGGGACAGGGGGGACTGAAGCTTTCTTT	CSVSGGTGGTEAFF
TRBV29-1	NA	TRBD1	TRBJ2-2	TGCAGCGTCCAACAGGGGGCTAACACCGGGGAGCTGTTTTTT	CSVQQGANTGELFF
TRBV10-3	NA	TRBD2	TRBJ2-7	TGTGCCACCCGGACCAACTCTCGGGGGGCCTACGAGCAGTACTTC	CATRTNSRGAYEQYF
TRBV15	NA	TRBD2	TRBJ2-5	TGTGCCACCAGCCAGGGAGCGGGGGGGGAGACCCAGTACTTC	CATSQGAGGETQYF
TRBV7-9	NA	TRBD1	TRBJ1-1	TGTGCCAGCAGCCCCTGGGACAGGCTCTCTGGGGACACTGAAGCTTTCTTT	CASSPWDRLSGDTEAFF
TRBV2	NA	NA	TRBJ1-5	TGTGCCAGCAGTGAAGGGGGGCTTTTGGGCCGCAATCAGCCCCAGCATTTT	CASSEGGLLGRNQPQHF
TRBV7-2	NA	TRBD2	TRBJ2-7	TGTGCCAGCAGCCCAGCGGGGGGCCCCTACGAGCAGTACTTC	CASSPAGGPYEQYF
TRBV4-2	once	NA	TRBJ2-3	TGTGCCAGCAGCCAAGTCCTCGAGGGTTCGCAGTATTTT	CASSQVLEGSQYF
TRBV28	NA	NA	TRBJ1-2	TGTGCCAGCAGTTTGCCATGGGGTGTGGGGAGTGGCTACACCTTC	CASSLPWGVGSGYTF
TRBV4-3	NA	TRBD2	TRBJ2-7	TGCGCCAGCAGCCAAGATGCCCTGGGGGGGACCCCCTACGAGCAGTACTTC	CASSQDALGGTPYEQYF
TRBV2	NA	NA	TRBJ1-1	TGTGCCAGCGGGAGGGGCACTGAAGCTTTCTTT	CASGRGTEAFF
TRBV18	few	NA	TRBJ2-6	TGTGCCAGCTCACCCGCGACAGGCCTGTCAGGGGCCAACGTCCTGACTTTC	CASSPATGLSGANVLTF
TRBV9	NA	NA	TRBJ2-1	TGTGCCAGTGGGGTCGGGGGGCTCAATGAGCAGTTCTTC	CASGVGGLNEQFF
TRBV28	NA	NA	TRBJ1-2	TGTGCCATCGACAGGTCTCCTAACTATGGCTACACCTTC	CAIDRSPNYGYTF
TRBV19	NA	TRBD2	TRBJ2-3	TGTGCCAGTAGTAGGTCTAGCGGCCTCAAAGATACGCAGTATTTT	CASSRSSGLKDTQYF
TRBV7-3	NA	NA	TRBJ2-1	TGTGCCAGCAGCTTAATTCACCGAATTGGAGGTGAGCAGTTCTTC	CASSLIHRIGGEQFF
TRBV5-6	NA	NA	TRBJ2-1	TGTGCCAGCAGCTTTGGCGGGGTAGCGGAGTACAATGAGCAGTTCTTC	CASSFGGVAEYNEQFF
TRBV10-3	NA	TRBD2	TRBJ2-7	TGTGCCATCAGACAAGCGGGAGGGCCCGGCGGGGGGTACGAGCAGTACTTC	CAIRQAGGPGGGYEQYF
TRBV2	NA	NA	TRBJ1-5	TGTGCCAGCAGCCCTCAGGGACACCTTCAGCCCCAGCATTTT	CASSPQGHLQPQHF